This TCR beta chain was documented in a study of shared T cell receptors in the human thymus (dated by TCRdb to the early 2020s). Broadly, across the study: The study examined how self-reactive, shared T-cell receptor alpha chains are generated in the human thymus.

Library method: the immunoSEQ multiplex PCR assay. What TCRdb holds here is the immuneACCESS table cut down to in-frame rearrangements. Part of the clones is not present; checked against another copy, under half of the missing clones reflect an unresolved V gene, and the others are unexplained. Here the sample has some 700,000 clones; 75% to 90% occur a single time. The top ten clonotypes cover roughly 0.01% of the sample. Concerning this clone: No antigen is known for it. Nothing much larger sits one base from this clone, and base qualities are not available.

V sheds 0 bases and J sheds 4 bases, leaving 19 bases between their ends. The CDR3 covers 17 residues, taking in both the cysteine and the phenylalanine. The DNA shown is the 51-base CDR3, in frame from base 1. CDR1 and CDR2, per the germline V gene, are SGDLS and YYNGEE. The same data also went into a second study, on human thymus T cells. As that second study puts it: The donors were immunologically healthy infants in Finland who had open corrective cardiac surgery for congenital heart defects. The thymus tissue came from surgical resects taken out during corrective cardiac surgery. V and J gene segment usage appeared biased in both thymic and peripheral blood repertoires. The related research found that thymic TCR repertoires overlapped highly between unrelated individuals. The study used fewer than ten infant thymus samples plus four related peripheral blood samples to characterize TCR alpha and beta repertoires. Donor ages ranged from about 6 to 244 days, and the cohort comprised roughly six male and a couple of female infants. After being mechanically released from the tissue, thymocytes were kept at -70 degrees C in pellets of about 10-33 million cells. A QIAsymphony instrument was used to extract genomic DNA from the frozen cell pellets. The immunoSEQ multiplex PCR assay was used to amplify the TCRB and TCRAD loci from a standardized amount of quality-controlled genomic DNA. The amplicons covered the V(D)J region and were long enough to include the CDR3 and to identify the V and J genes. Through the commercial immunoSEQ service, the amplicons were sequenced on an Illumina platform. Corrections for primer bias and sequencing errors followed previously described methods, while TCRAD and TCRB definitions were based on the IMGT database. immunoSEQ Analyzer 3.0 and VDJTools were used for repertoire analysis, which covered basic statistics, V/J segment usage, diversity estimates, rarefaction and pairwise overlap. Diversity was estimated using the Chao1, ChaoE, Efron-Thisted, Shannon and inverse Simpson indices, and was also estimated on datasets down-sampled to the size of the smallest sample. Repertoire overlap was assessed by strict matching of CDR3 nucleotide sequence, V gene and J gene, and clustering was done by Jaccard-based multidimensional scaling. On average, thymus samples gave roughly 800,000 unique TCRB clonotypes, whereas blood samples gave roughly 86,000.

The chain links TRBV9 with TRBJ1-2; 6 matching bases give a weak D call of TRBD1. The source of this sequence is a girl less than two years old with a congenital heart defect. Donor details come from another sample of the same person, matched by shared clones. Sequenced: thymocytes. The DNA reads TGTGCCAGCAGCGTAGGGCCCCTCTCCAGGGGCGGCTATGGCTACACCTTC. Its coded protein is CASSVGPLSRGGYGYTF.